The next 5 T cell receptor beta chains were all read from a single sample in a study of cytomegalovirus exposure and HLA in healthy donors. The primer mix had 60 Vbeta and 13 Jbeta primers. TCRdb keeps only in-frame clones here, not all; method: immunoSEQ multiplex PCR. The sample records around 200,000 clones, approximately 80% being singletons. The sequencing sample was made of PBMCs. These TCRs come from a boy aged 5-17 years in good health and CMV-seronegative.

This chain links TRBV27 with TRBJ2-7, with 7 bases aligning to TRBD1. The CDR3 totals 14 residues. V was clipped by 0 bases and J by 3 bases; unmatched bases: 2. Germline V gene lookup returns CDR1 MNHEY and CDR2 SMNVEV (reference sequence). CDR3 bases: TGTGCCAGCAGTTTATCGAACAGGGGCTACGAGCAGTACTTC. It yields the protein CASSLSNRGYEQYF.

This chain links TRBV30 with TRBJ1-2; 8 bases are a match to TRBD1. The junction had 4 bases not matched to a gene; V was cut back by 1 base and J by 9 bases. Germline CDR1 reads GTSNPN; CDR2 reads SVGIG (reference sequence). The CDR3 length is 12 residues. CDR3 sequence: CAWSAGQVSYTF. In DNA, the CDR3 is TGTGCCTGGAGTGCGGGACAGGTCAGCTACACCTTC.

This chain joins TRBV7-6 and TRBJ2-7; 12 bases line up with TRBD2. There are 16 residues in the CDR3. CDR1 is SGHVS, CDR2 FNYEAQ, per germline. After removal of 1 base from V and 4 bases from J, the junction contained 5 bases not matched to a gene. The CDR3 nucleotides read TGTGCCAGCAGCTTAGTGACTAGCGGGAGTCTTTACGAGCAGTACTTC. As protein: CASSLVTSGSLYEQYF.

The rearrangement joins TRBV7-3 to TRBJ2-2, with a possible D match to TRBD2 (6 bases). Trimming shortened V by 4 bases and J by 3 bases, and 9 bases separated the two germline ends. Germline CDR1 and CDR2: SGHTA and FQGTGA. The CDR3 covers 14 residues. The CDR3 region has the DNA TGTGCCAGCAGCTCCCGGGACTACACCGGGGAGCTGTTTTTT. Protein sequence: CASSSRDYTGELFF.

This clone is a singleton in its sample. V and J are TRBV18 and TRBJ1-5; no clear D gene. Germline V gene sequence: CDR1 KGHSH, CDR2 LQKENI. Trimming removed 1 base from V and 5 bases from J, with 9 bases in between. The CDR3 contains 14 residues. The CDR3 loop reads CASSPQGGDQPQHF. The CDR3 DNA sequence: TGTGCCAGCTCACCACAGGGAGGCGATCAGCCCCAGCATTTT.